This T cell receptor beta chain was captured by sequencing in a study of T cells in Graves' hyperthyroidism and ophthalmopathy. Germline V lookup: CDR1 MNHNS, CDR2 SASEGT. Trimming at V came to 1 base and at J to 4 bases, leaving 3 bases not matched to a gene. This CDR3 is 14 amino acids long. Clinicians diagnosed patients from clinical symptoms, serum thyroxine and TRAb, thyroid ultrasound and orbital computed tomography. Researchers amplified the TCR beta CDR3 regions from RNA transcripts. An initial round of RT-PCR targeting the TCR CDR3 relied on the HTBI primer set. One entry per CDR3 protein, called by TCRdb with MiXCR from the multiplex PCR reads. Among 490,000 or so distinct CDR3 sequences listed, about 16% were seen once.

Input material: blood. The J gene is TRBJ1-2, the V gene TRBV6-1; 7 nucleotides agree with TRBD1. The TCR originated in a woman in her twenties or thirties with Graves' ophthalmopathy. CDR3 amino acids: CASSEVRGPYGYTF. CDR3 sequence (DNA): TGTGCCAGCAGTGAAGTTAGGGGGCCCTATGGCTACACCTTC.